This TCR beta chain originates from a study of PD-L1 blockade in urothelial cancer. Looked up from germline, CDR1 is SEHNR and CDR2 is FQNEAQ (reference sequence). V was shortened by 5 bases and J by 4 bases, with 15 bases between the two germline ends. There are 14 residues in the CDR3. Using immunoSEQ multiplex PCR, the repertoire was profiled, and TCRdb retains in-frame clones only, with some absent. The sample lists around 70,000 clones, around 84% occurring once. The clonotype comes from a man in his 70s with urothelial cancer. The sequences come from PBMCs, collected around atezolizumab (anti-PD-L1) treatment. The gene calls are TRBV7-9 and TRBJ2-7; D perhaps matches TRBD2 (6 bases). CDR3 in DNA: TGTGCCAGCAGCCCCGTGTTGGAGGGATACGAGCAGTACTTC. Its protein is CASSPVLEGYEQYF.